The text below deals with one TCR beta chain. Germline assignment: CDR1 SGHKS and CDR2 YYEKEE (reference sequence). The CDR3 is 16 amino acids. V dropped 4 bases and J dropped 9 bases, with 23 bases sitting between them. The sample comes from a study of blood T cell repertoires in COVID-19. As for the study in general: The samples span acute and convalescent COVID-19 from the United States, Italy and Spain. The cDNA or gDNA used as material had been derived from T cells, B-cell-depleted T cells, or PBMCs.

Authors' methods: Amplification of reference gene primers provided the estimated nucleated cell counts. Repertoires were generated with immunoSEQ multiplex PCR, while TCRdb's copy carries only in-frame clones and drops some. V, J and clone size were drawn from that table, and D and trimming were deduced from the DNA. This sample yields 130,000 to 150,000 clones, of which roughly 90% are seen a single time; over 2% belongs to the top ten. The sequencing sample was made of peripheral blood. This chain uses TRBV5-5 with TRBJ2-1, with D possibly TRBD1 on 5 matching bases. The origin of this receptor is a human donor in a cohort sampled during active COVID-19. CDR3 coding DNA: TGTGCCAGCAGCATAGACAGTGAGCCATGGATTGTTGAGCAGTTCTTC. Amino acids: CASSIDSEPWIVEQFF.